This T cell receptor beta chain was identified in a study of cytomegalovirus exposure and HLA in healthy donors. Points from the study as a whole: Follow-up analysis found HLA locus-dependent TCR association rates, highest for DRB1 and lowest for HLA-C. Using the classifier, cytomegalovirus status was reportedly diagnosed with high specificity and sensitivity.

The PCR contained 60 Vbeta and 13 Jbeta primers. Data came from immunoSEQ multiplex PCR; TCRdb stores just in-frame clones and leaves some out. The repertoire holds about 130,000 clones, roughly 80% seen once, with 2.5% to 3% in the top ten. Donors consisted of healthy bone marrow donors. The germline V gene has CDR1 MNHEY and CDR2 SVGAGI. The CDR3 is 15 residues long. Trimming pared 7 bases from V and 5 bases from J, leaving 20 bases between. Points on this clone: Its target is not known.

V is TRBV6-5 and J is TRBJ2-5; perhaps TRBD2 as D (6 bases). The sequence was collected from a man aged 25 to 40 in good health and CMV-seronegative. The sequenced sample consisted of PBMCs. CDR3 sequence: CASTTSLGGWETQYF. The CDR3 DNA follows: TGTGCCAGCACTACAAGTTTGGGAGGCTGGGAGACCCAGTACTTC.